These 10 T cell receptor beta chains were all obtained from the same sample, sequenced in a study of T cell responses to AZD1222 COVID-19 vaccine. The method was immunoSEQ multiplex PCR; TCRdb's version includes in-frame clones alone and lacks a portion of them. The sample includes tens of thousands of clones, roughly 85% of them seen just once. The input for sequencing was peripheral blood, taken on day 0 of AZD1222 vaccination. These receptors originate from an adult in good health.

The chain links TRBV6-5 to TRBJ1-6; possible D gene TRBD1, 5 bases. The V gene lost 2 bases and the J gene lost 9 bases, with 14 bases spanning the gap. The germline CDR1 and CDR2 sequences are MNHEY and SVGAGI. This CDR3 comprises 15 residues. In nucleotides, the CDR3 is TGTGCCAGCAGTTACCAAACAGACGGGGGTTCACCCCTCCACTTT. It specifies CASSYQTDGGSPLHF.

The genes are TRBV15 and TRBJ2-2; 8 bases line up with TRBD1. The CDR3 runs 15 residues. Germline-derived CDR1 and CDR2 are LNHNV and YYDKDF (reference sequence). The V segment lost 3 bases and the J segment 5 bases; nucleotides outside the gene matches: 5. CDR3 DNA sequence: TGTGCCACCAGCAGCACAGGGGGTCGAACCGGGGAGCTGTTTTTT. This translates into CATSSTGGRTGELFF.

This clone was found a few times. This chain connects TRBV2 to TRBJ1-1; 9 bases align to TRBD1. Germline V gives CDR1 SNHLY, CDR2 FYNNEI. J was trimmed by 5 bases and V by 5 bases; bases with no gene match: 6. This CDR3 region has 14 residues. CDR3 sequence reads: CASSWDRALTEAFF. The CDR3 DNA is TGTGCCAGCAGTTGGGACAGGGCTTTGACTGAAGCTTTCTTT.

V usage is TRBV19 and J usage is TRBJ1-2; the match to TRBD1 covers 10 bases. This CDR3 has 14 amino acids. Germline CDR1 reads LNHDA; CDR2 reads SQIVND (reference sequence). J was trimmed by 7 bases and V by 7 bases; bases with no gene match: 9. CDR3 protein: CASNDRGLTSGYTF. The CDR3 region has the DNA TGTGCCAGTAACGACAGGGGGCTGACGAGTGGCTACACCTTC.

The chain is built from TRBV19 and TRBJ2-1; D is possibly TRBD2 (6 bases). V was cut by 5 bases and J by 4 bases, with 15 bases left in between. In germline, CDR1 is LNHDA, CDR2 SQIVND (reference sequence). The CDR3 covers 15 residues. CDR3 bases: TGTGCCAGTAGTTCCCGGACTACAATATACAATGAGCAGTTCTTC. As protein: CASSSRTTIYNEQFF. Supplemented by reference TRBV19 and TRBJ2-1, the full variable domain reads DGGITQSPKYLFRKEGQNVTLSCEQNLNHDAMYWYRQDPGQGLRLIYYSQIVNDFQKGDIAEGYSVSREKKESFPLTVTSAQKNPTAFYLCASSSRTTIYNEQFFGPGTRLTVL.

This CDR3 reads CASRSAAAGNQPQHF. The CDR3 DNA reads as TGTGCCAGCCGGTCAGCTGCGGCGGGCAATCAGCCCCAGCATTTT. V is TRBV6-5 and J is TRBJ1-5; D gene uncertain. The CDR3 has 15 residues. Per the germline V gene, CDR1 is MNHEY and CDR2 is SVGAGI. V gave up 8 bases and J gave up 2 bases, with 16 bases separating them.

The chain recombines TRBV2 with TRBJ1-1; 8 nucleotides agree with TRBD1. This CDR3 contains 13 residues. Per germline, CDR1 SNHLY and CDR2 FYNNEI. The V segment lost 7 bases and the J segment 4 bases; nucleotides outside the gene matches: 5. This CDR3 reads CASNEDRGTEAFF. CDR3 nucleotide sequence: TGTGCCAGCAACGAAGACAGGGGCACTGAAGCTTTCTTT.

This clone was detected only once. The rearrangement uses TRBV3-1 (or the pseudogene TRBV3-2) and TRBJ2-3; TRBD2 matches 12 bases. The CDR3 extends over 19 amino acids. Germline V gene data show CDR1 as LGHDT and CDR2 as YNNKEL (reference sequence). J lost 0 bases, V lost 4 bases, and 11 bases had no gene match. CDR3 coding DNA: TGTGCCAGCAGCCCCCAGACTAGCGGGGGCCTGAGTAGCACAGATACGCAGTATTTT. It encodes CASSPQTSGGLSSTDTQYF.

This clone has only one observation. The chain combines TRBV7-9 with TRBJ2-3, with unresolved D. V was clipped by 1 base and J by 0 bases, with 8 bases between them. The CDR3 consists of 15 residues. Per the germline V gene, CDR1 is SEHNR and CDR2 is FQNEAQ (reference sequence). DNA for the CDR3: TGTGCCAGCAGCTTAGTAAGGGCGAGCACAGATACGCAGTATTTT. Its protein product is CASSLVRASTDTQYF.

The V and J genes are TRBV10-2 and TRBJ2-2; 8 bases map to TRBD1. CDR3 length equals 14 residues. After removal of 5 bases from V and 6 bases from J, the junction contained 5 bases not matched to a gene. Per germline, CDR1 WSHSY and CDR2 SAAADI. As DNA, the CDR3 is TGCGCCAGCAGTCGTCAACAGGGGGCCGGGGAGCTGTTTTTT. Translation gives CASSRQQGAGELFF.